This entry describes one T cell receptor (beta chain). Authors' methods: Researchers report that nucleated cell counts were estimated from reference gene primer amplification. Sequencing used immunoSEQ multiplex PCR; TCRdb keeps in-frame clones, though not all of them. V, J and clone size were drawn from that table, and D and trimming were deduced from the DNA. The sample has 200,000 to 250,000 clones; 70% to 90% are singletons. This sample was taken from a study of blood T cell repertoires in COVID-19. Overall study: Donors in the United States, Italy and Spain gave samples during acute or convalescent COVID-19. From T cells, B-cell-depleted T cells, or PBMCs came the material, which was cDNA or gDNA.

Specimen: peripheral blood. The origin of this receptor is a man younger than 35 with active or convalescent COVID-19.

CDR3 amino acids: CASSPPANTEAFF. Here the CDR3 DNA reads TGTGCCAGCTCACCACCGGCGAACACTGAAGCTTTCTTT. This chain joins TRBV18 and TRBJ1-1; D is uncertain. This CDR3 contains 13 residues. CDR1 and CDR2 from the germline V gene are KGHSH and LQKENI. Trimming removed 0 bases from V and 1 base from J, with 3 bases in between.